The 25 T cell receptor beta chains presented below share a single source sample, sequenced in a study of blood T cell repertoires in COVID-19. Some clones are missing from TCRdb's copy, which holds only in-frame ones; the method was immunoSEQ multiplex PCR. The sample contains roughly 250,000 clones, over 75% of which appear only once. The sequencing sample was made of peripheral blood. These receptors came from a human donor in a cohort sampled during active COVID-19.

This chain joins TRBV6-2 or TRBV6-3 and TRBJ2-1; D not resolved. Per germline, CDR1 MNHEY and CDR2 SVGEGT. This CDR3 contains 12 residues. The V gene lost 5 bases and the J gene lost 7 bases, with 9 bases spanning the gap. The CDR3 here is CASSTTRNEQFF. In nucleotides, the CDR3 is TGTGCCAGCAGTACTACGCGGAATGAGCAGTTCTTC.

The chain is built from TRBV19 and TRBJ2-7; D remains ambiguous. Deletions cut 2 bases from V and 3 bases from J, with 8 bases between. The CDR3 runs to 13 residues. Germline V gene lookup returns CDR1 LNHDA and CDR2 SQIVND (reference sequence). CDR3 DNA: TGTGCCAGTAGTATAACAGCCAGCTACGAGCAGTACTTC. As protein: CASSITASYEQYF.

V usage is TRBV3-1 (or the pseudogene TRBV3-2) and J usage is TRBJ1-6; 10 positions match TRBD1. J was trimmed by 8 bases and V by 8 bases; bases with no gene match: 3. The CDR3 extends over 13 amino acids. The germline V gene has CDR1 LGHDT and CDR2 YNNKEL (reference sequence). CDR3: CASSGQGYSPLHF. The DNA of the CDR3 is TGTGCCAGCTCGGGACAGGGGTATTCACCCCTCCACTTT.

This clone was seen ten or more times. This rearrangement joins TRBV7-2 to TRBJ2-1; TRBD1 might be the D (6 bases). Trimming cost V 4 bases and J 4 bases, with 14 bases left between them. This CDR3 is built from 15 residues. In germline, CDR1 is SGHTA, CDR2 FQGNSA. The CDR3 spells CASSYEPDRYNEQFF. DNA of the CDR3: TGTGCCAGCAGCTATGAACCTGACAGGTACAATGAGCAGTTCTTC.

The genes are TRBV10-3 and TRBJ2-1, with 11 bases matching TRBD2. The CDR3 runs 15 residues. Trimming cost V 10 bases and J 5 bases; bases outside gene matches: 10. Germline V CDR1 and CDR2: ENHRY, SYGVKD. As DNA, the CDR3 is TGTGCCACCTCACCTAGACTAGCGGGAAACAATGAGCAGTTCTTC. It encodes CATSPRLAGNNEQFF.

The chain uses TRBV5-1 and TRBJ2-3, with a possible D match to TRBD2 (6 bases). V shed 4 bases and J shed 2 bases, with 14 bases lying between them. The CDR3 extends over 15 amino acids. Germline V lookup: CDR1 SGHRS, CDR2 YFSETQ. DNA of the CDR3: TGCGCCAGCAGCAGGGCCAGCGGGTACACAGATACGCAGTATTTT. Translating it yields CASSRASGYTDTQYF.

The chain recombines TRBV3-1 (or the pseudogene TRBV3-2) with TRBJ1-6, with D perhaps TRBD1 (5 bases). The germline V gene has CDR1 LGHDT and CDR2 YNNKEL (reference sequence). The V gene lost 2 bases and the J gene lost 10 bases, with 9 bases spanning the gap. This CDR3 region has 13 residues. CDR3 region: CASSQSTESPLHF. The CDR3, as DNA: TGTGCCAGCAGCCAATCGACAGAATCACCCCTCCACTTT.

In this sample, this clone turned up a few times. This chain uses TRBV2 with TRBJ2-7; D perhaps matches TRBD1 (6 bases). Germline CDR1 is SNHLY and CDR2 is FYNNEI. V was trimmed by 0 bases and J by 1 base, leaving 7 bases between them. The CDR3 extends over 14 amino acids. CDR3 sequence (DNA): TGTGCCAGCAGTGAAGCGACAGGATCCTACGAGCAGTACTTC. Translation: CASSEATGSYEQYF.

V gene TRBV6-1 combines with J gene TRBJ1-1, with a weak D call TRBD1 (6 bases). This CDR3 has 12 amino acids. The V gene lost 5 bases and the J gene lost 7 bases, with 11 bases spanning the gap. Germline loops: CDR1 MNHNS, CDR2 SASEGT. This chain's CDR3 is CASSQGRYEAFF. The CDR3 DNA follows: TGTGCCAGCAGTCAGGGGCGCTATGAAGCTTTCTTT.

In the case of this clone: The same CDR3 also results from other DNA sequences found in this sample. The chain joins TRBV5-1 to TRBJ1-6; D ambiguous. The CDR3 is 15 amino acids. Germline-derived CDR1 and CDR2 are SGHRS and YFSETQ. V lost 0 bases to trimming and J lost 7 bases, with 11 bases between them. The CDR3 is CASSLGAGVNSPLHF. For the CDR3, the DNA is TGCGCCAGCAGCTTGGGTGCAGGTGTGAATTCACCCCTCCACTTT.

V gene TRBV7-9 combines with J gene TRBJ1-1; 10 bases align to TRBD1. CDR3 length equals 16 residues. Trimming removed 6 bases from V and 4 bases from J; junction bases left unmatched: 11. The germline V gene encodes CDR1 SEHNR and CDR2 FQNEAQ (reference sequence). In DNA, the CDR3 is TGTGCCAGCAGACACGGACAGGGGGGATTCCGCACTGAAGCTTTCTTT. Protein sequence: CASRHGQGGFRTEAFF.

The V gene is TRBV4-1, the J gene TRBJ1-3; 7 bases align to TRBD1. Germline V lookup: CDR1 MGHRA, CDR2 YSYEKL. V dropped 0 bases and J dropped 0; count of bases not matched to a gene: 8. CDR3 length: 18 residues. CDR3 residues: CASSQDRGFANSGNTIYF. For the CDR3, the DNA is TGCGCCAGCAGCCAAGACAGGGGGTTCGCGAACTCTGGAAACACCATATATTTT.

This chain uses TRBV6-5 with TRBJ1-2; 7 nucleotides align to TRBD1. Per germline, CDR1 MNHEY and CDR2 SVGAGI. CDR3 length equals 15 residues. J lost 2 bases, V lost 6 bases, and 9 bases had no gene match. The CDR3 bases are TGTGCCAGCAGGCGACAGGGCAATTCCAACTATGGCTACACCTTC. Protein sequence: CASRRQGNSNYGYTF.

The chain has TRBV28 and TRBJ2-7; 9 nucleotides match TRBD1. The V gene end was trimmed by 7 bases and the J gene end by 5 bases; junction bases not matched to a gene: 9. This CDR3 comprises 14 residues. CDR1 MDHEN and CDR2 SYDVKM come from the germline V gene. CDR3 bases: TGTGCCAGCACATTCCGGGACAGGGTCAACGAGCAGTACTTC. Amino acid sequence: CASTFRDRVNEQYF.

This clone was seen a handful of times. The chain uses TRBV29-1 and TRBJ2-5, with 10 positions matching TRBD2. The junction had 7 bases not matched to a gene; V was cut back by 7 bases and J by 2 bases. Germline V CDR1 and CDR2: SQVTM, ANQGSEA. The CDR3 has 14 amino acids. This CDR3 reads CSARPAGGQETQYF. CDR3 DNA sequence: TGCAGCGCCAGACCAGCGGGGGGGCAAGAGACCCAGTACTTC.

J is TRBJ1-2 and V is TRBV28; unclear D gene. The CDR3 has 12 residues. V was clipped by 5 bases and J by 0 bases, with 4 bases between them. CDR1 is MDHEN and CDR2 is SYDVKM in the germline V gene. This chain's CDR3 is CASSPSNYGYTF. The CDR3 coding sequence is TGTGCCAGCAGTCCCTCTAACTATGGCTACACCTTC.

The rearrangement uses TRBV28 and TRBJ1-5; 7 bases are shared with TRBD1. The CDR3 spans 15 residues. Germline CDR1 reads MDHEN; CDR2 reads SYDVKM. J gave up 1 base and V 10 bases, and 10 bases lay outside the gene matches. Written as DNA, the CDR3 is TGTGCCATCAAAACAGGGGTAACAAGCAATCAGCCCCAGCATTTT. The encoded protein is CAIKTGVTSNQPQHF. Full variable domain (rest looked up from reference TRBV28 and TRBJ1-5): DVKVTQSSRYLVKRTGEKVFLECVQDMDHENMFWYRQDPGLGLRLIYFSYDVKMKEKGDIPEGYSVSREKKERFSLILESASTNQTSMYLCAIKTGVTSNQPQHFGDGTRLSIL.

The rearrangement joins TRBV21-1 to TRBJ2-7; the D call TRBD1 from the table was never checked on the DNA. TRBV21-1 is shown as a pseudogene. This CDR3 comprises 15 residues. CDR3 sequence: CASSKLRGPPYEQYF. In nucleotides, the CDR3 is TGTGCCAGCAGCAAACTCAGGGGGCCACCCTACGAGCAGTACTTC.

The chain couples TRBV16 to TRBJ1-5; D is unresolved. Germline V gene data show CDR1 as KGHSY and CDR2 as FQNENV. The CDR3 runs to 14 residues. The V end was cut by 4 bases, the J end by 2 bases, with 9 bases between. For the CDR3, the DNA is TGTGCCAGCAGCCCGTCTCGAGGCAATCAGCCCCAGCATTTT. Translating gives CASSPSRGNQPQHF.

The chain is built from TRBV4-2 and TRBJ2-5; maybe TRBD1 (5 bases). The CDR3 loop spans 14 amino acids. Deletions cut 1 base from V and 2 bases from J, with 8 bases between. Germline CDR1 is LGHNA and CDR2 is YNFKEQ. In DNA form, the CDR3 reads TGTGCCAGCAGCCAAGGGGGCCGGCAAGAGACCCAGTACTTC. This codes for CASSQGGRQETQYF.

The V and J genes are TRBV9 and TRBJ2-1; the match to TRBD1 covers 11 bases. CDR3 length: 18 amino acids. Germline CDR1 SGDLS, CDR2 YYNGEE. The junction had 10 bases not matched to a gene; V was cut back by 3 bases and J by 2 bases. The CDR3 here is CASSGTGGPTAPYNEQFF. CDR3 sequence (DNA): TGTGCCAGCAGCGGGACAGGGGGCCCCACTGCGCCCTACAATGAGCAGTTCTTC.

This chain links TRBV9 with TRBJ2-3; TRBD1 aligns across 10 bases. Losses at the gene ends were 4 bases for V and 5 bases for J; bases not matched to a gene: 7. The CDR3 loop spans 15 amino acids. Germline assignment: CDR1 SGDLS and CDR2 YYNGEE. CDR3 nucleotides: TGTGCCAGCAGCCCCAGGACAGGGGGGGTAGATACGCAGTATTTT. Protein: CASSPRTGGVDTQYF.

The rearrangement joins TRBV6-5 to TRBJ1-5; 9 bases line up with TRBD1. The CDR3 totals 14 residues. Trimming took 7 bases from V and 6 from J; bases not matched to a gene: 7. Germline V gives CDR1 MNHEY, CDR2 SVGAGI. CDR3 sequence: CASILTGGLQPQHF. The CDR3 DNA follows: TGTGCCAGCATTCTCACAGGGGGCCTTCAGCCCCAGCATTTT.

This CDR3 is CASCRLGDTQYF. The CDR3 coding sequence is TGTGCCAGCTGCCGACTAGGCGATACGCAGTATTTT. The chain uses TRBV6-5 and TRBJ2-3; D possibly corresponds to TRBD2 (6 bases). The germline CDR1 and CDR2 sequences are MNHEY and SVGAGI. The CDR3 is 12 amino acids. Trimming removed 8 bases from V and 6 bases from J, with 12 bases in between.

V usage is TRBV5-1 and J usage is TRBJ2-3; 9 nucleotides line up with TRBD2. Germline-derived CDR1 and CDR2 are SGHRS and YFSETQ. V trimming: 2 bases; J trimming: 10 bases; junction bases outside the gene matches: 23. The CDR3 totals 19 residues. CDR3 residues: CASSFQPSGAPLRRYAQYF. CDR3 DNA sequence: TGCGCCAGCAGCTTCCAACCTAGCGGGGCTCCGCTGCGTCGATATGCGCAGTATTTT.